These 20 T cell receptor beta chains were sequenced from one sample in a study of T cells expressing NK-cell markers (dated by TCRdb to the early 2020s). Library generation was performed with 5' RACE. The instrument was an Illumina HiSeq 2000. Each entry corresponds to one CDR3 protein sequence from reads that TCRdb reprocessed, and DNA is not given. The table of this sample itemizes under 600,000 distinct CDR3 sequences. The ten largest clonotypes hold over 1.1% of the sample. Sequencing was carried out using blood T cells: a sorted CD56 or NKG2C T cell subset, CD4+ or CD8+ T cells, or bulk PBMC T cells (not recorded which). The receptors here all came from a woman in her forties or fifties in good health. Donor details come from another sample of the same person, matched by shared clones.

The V call is TRBV5-1, the J call TRBJ2-3; the D gene TCRdb calls, TRBD2, cannot be checked with no DNA. Looked up from germline, CDR1 is SGHRS and CDR2 is YFSETQ. This CDR3 has 16 amino acids. The CDR3: CASSLSQRRTTDTQYF.

CDR3 in amino acids: CASSPFRGAEAFF. This sequence joins TRBV7-2 and TRBJ1-1; TCRdb's D gene call, TRBD1, goes unchecked for lack of DNA. Germline V lookup: CDR1 SGHTA, CDR2 FQGNSA. The CDR3 extends over 13 amino acids. Variable domain in full (rest from reference TRBV7-2 and TRBJ1-1): GAGVSQSPSNKVTEKGKDVELRCDPISGHTALYWYRQSLGQGLEFLIYFQGNSAPDKSGLPSDRFSAERTGGSVSTLTIQRTQQEDSAVYLCASSPFRGAEAFFGQGTRLTVV.

V gene TRBV9 combines with J gene TRBJ2-3; TCRdb picks TRBD2, but there is no DNA to check that call. The CDR3 is 14 amino acids. CDR1 and CDR2 (germline): SGDLS, YYNGEE. Here the CDR3 reads CASSVGSSGNTQYF.

J is TRBJ2-2 and V is TRBV5-1; lacking DNA, the TRBD1 call made by TCRdb goes unchecked. This CDR3 has 15 residues. CDR1 is SGHRS and CDR2 is YFSETQ in the germline V gene. CDR3 sequence reads: CASRKRTPVTGELFF. Filled out from reference TRBV5-1 and TRBJ2-2, the complete variable domain reads KAGVTQTPRYLIKTRGQQVTLSCSPISGHRSVSWYQQTPGQGLQFLFEYFSETQRNKGNFPGRFSGRQFSNSRSEMNVSTLELGDSALYLCASRKRTPVTGELFFGEGSRLTVL.

The J gene is TRBJ2-2, the V gene TRBV12-3 or TRBV12-4; the D gene TCRdb calls, TRBD2, cannot be checked with no DNA. This CDR3 region has 15 residues. This CDR3 is CASRGLAGVAGELFF.

The V and J genes are TRBV5-1 and TRBJ1-1; TCRdb's D call, TRBD1, is unchecked because there is no DNA. The CDR3 runs to 15 residues. Germline V gene lookup returns CDR1 SGHRS and CDR2 YFSETQ. The CDR3 here is CASSFTPEGTQSAFF.

This chain joins TRBV29-1 and TRBJ2-1; TCRdb designates TRBD1, a call that cannot be tested without DNA. The CDR3 has 18 amino acids. CDR1 and CDR2 from the germline V gene are SQVTM and ANQGSEA. CDR3 loop: CSVQGEGATRGTYNEQFF.

The J gene is TRBJ2-4, the V gene TRBV10-3; TCRdb calls TRBD2, which cannot be checked without DNA. The germline V gene encodes CDR1 ENHRY and CDR2 SYGVKD. The CDR3 consists of 17 residues. The CDR3 is CATLKLEGRLAKNIQYF.

The V and J genes are TRBV4-1 and TRBJ1-1; TCRdb names TRBD1, which stays unverified in the absence of DNA. The CDR3 is 15 residues long. From germline, CDR1 is MGHRA and CDR2 YSYEKL. The CDR3 loop reads CASSKPGQGYTEAFF.

V and J are TRBV18 and TRBJ2-7; absent DNA, TCRdb's TRBD1 call cannot be checked. The germline gives CDR1 KGHSH, CDR2 LQKENI. This CDR3 comprises 13 residues. CDR3: CASTHKTDSEQYF.

V usage is TRBV5-6 and J usage is TRBJ2-1; the D call from TCRdb, TRBD2, cannot be confirmed without DNA. This CDR3 is 16 amino acids long. Per the germline V gene, CDR1 is SGHDT and CDR2 is YYEEEE. The CDR3 spells CASSLPTAGSYNEQFF.

The chain uses TRBV24-1 and TRBJ2-1; the TCRdb call, TRBD2, lacks DNA for checking. The CDR3 covers 16 residues. Per germline, CDR1 KGHDR and CDR2 SFDVKD. CDR3 protein: CATSDPARQGTNEQFF.

This rearrangement joins TRBV6-1 to TRBJ1-5; the D call of TRBD1 rests on TCRdb alone, since no DNA is present to check it. The CDR3 sequence is 17 residues long. The germline V gene encodes CDR1 MNHNS and CDR2 SASEGT. The CDR3: CASSELPAQGAFQPQHF.

The rearrangement uses TRBV2 and TRBJ1-6. The CDR3 is 16 residues long. From germline, CDR1 is SNHLY and CDR2 FYNNEI. CDR3 residues: CASSEETGLLRAPLHF.

The chain links TRBV6-6 to TRBJ2-2; TCRdb names TRBD2, which stays unverified in the absence of DNA. From germline, CDR1 is MNHNY and CDR2 SVGAGI (reference sequence). There are 15 residues in the CDR3. The CDR3 here is CASTERAGGGWELFF.

The V and J genes are TRBV7-9 and TRBJ2-1; the D gene TCRdb calls, TRBD1, cannot be checked with no DNA. Germline V lookup: CDR1 SEHNR, CDR2 FQNEAQ (reference sequence). The CDR3 runs to 16 residues. This CDR3 is CASSLFGQEAGNEQFF.

The chain joins TRBV2 to TRBJ2-5. The length of the CDR3 is 13 residues. CDR1 SNHLY and CDR2 FYNNEI come from the germline V gene. CDR3 in amino acids: CASMLDYQETQYF.

The V gene is TRBV11-2, the J gene TRBJ2-2; TCRdb names TRBD2, which stays unverified in the absence of DNA. The length of the CDR3 is 14 residues. Germline V CDR1 and CDR2: SGHAT, FQNNGV. CDR3 sequence: CASSPKRLTGELFF.

The V call is TRBV24-1, the J call TRBJ2-1; TCRdb's D call of TRBD1 is untestable without DNA. This CDR3 is 12 amino acids long. Germline assignment: CDR1 KGHDR and CDR2 SFDVKD. CDR3 loop: CATSPDRNEQFF.

The chain couples TRBV12-2 to TRBJ2-3. TRBV12-2 is marked as a pseudogene. This CDR3 comprises 13 residues. The CDR3 is CASRFDSTDTQYF.